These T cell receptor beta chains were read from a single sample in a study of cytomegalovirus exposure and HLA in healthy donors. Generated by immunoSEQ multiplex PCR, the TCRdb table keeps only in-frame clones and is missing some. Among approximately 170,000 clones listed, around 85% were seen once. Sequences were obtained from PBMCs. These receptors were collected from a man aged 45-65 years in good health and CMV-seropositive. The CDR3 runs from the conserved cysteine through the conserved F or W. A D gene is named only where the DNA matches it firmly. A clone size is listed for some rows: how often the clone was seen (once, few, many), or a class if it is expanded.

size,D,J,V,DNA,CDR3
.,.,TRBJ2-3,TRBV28,TGTGCCAGCAGTTTATACCTGAGGAGCGGAGATACGCAGTATTTT,CASSLYLRSGDTQYF
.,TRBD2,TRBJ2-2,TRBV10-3,TGTGCCACCCAACGGGCGGGAGGGGTGGTCGGGGAGCTGTTTTTT,CATQRAGGVVGELFF
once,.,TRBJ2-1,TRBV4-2,TGTGCCAGCAGCCAAGTATTAAGAGGTGGGGAGTTTCGGTTCTTC,CASSQVLRGGEFRFF
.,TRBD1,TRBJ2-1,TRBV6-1,TGTGCCAGCAGAGGGGACAGGGGCACCTACAATGAGCAGTTCTTC,CASRGDRGTYNEQFF
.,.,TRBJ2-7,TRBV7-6,TGTGCCAGCAGCTTAGGGGGGAGGTACGAGCAGTACTTC,CASSLGGRYEQYF
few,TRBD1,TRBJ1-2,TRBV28,TGTGCCAGCAGTTGGGGCCAGACAGGGGGCGTCGGCTATGGCTACACCTTC,CASSWGQTGGVGYGYTF
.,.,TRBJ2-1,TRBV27,TGTGCCAGCAGTTCCCGACTGAGCTCCTACAATGAGCAGTTCTTC,CASSSRLSSYNEQFF
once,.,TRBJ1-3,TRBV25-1,TGTGCCAGCAGTGACCGGGCTAGGACAGCGGGGACCGGAAACACCATATATTTT,CASSDRARTAGTGNTIYF
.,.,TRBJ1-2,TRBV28,TGTGCCAGCATTTCATCGGGGTGGGGTCTGAGGGGCTACACCTTC,CASISSGWGLRGYTF
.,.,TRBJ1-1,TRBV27,TGTGCCAGCAGTCTGGGGGGAAACACTGAAGCTTTCTTT,CASSLGGNTEAFF
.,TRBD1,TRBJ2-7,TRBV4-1,TGCGCCAGCAGCCAAGAACAATTCGGGACAGGGTCCTACGAGCAGTACTTC,CASSQEQFGTGSYEQYF
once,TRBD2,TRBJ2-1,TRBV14,TGTGCCAGCAGCCTAATAGCGGGAGGGAGCTCCTACAATGAGCAGTTCTTC,CASSLIAGGSSYNEQFF
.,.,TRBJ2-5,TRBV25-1,TGTGCCAGCAGTGACACCCAGGACAGCTGGTGGGAGACCCAGTACTTC,CASSDTQDSWWETQYF
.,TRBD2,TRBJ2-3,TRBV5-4,TGTGCCAGCAGCTGGGGACTAGCGGTGTCTAGCACAGATACGCAGTATTTT,CASSWGLAVSSTDTQYF
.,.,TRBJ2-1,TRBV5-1,TGCGCCAGCAGCGTGGAATTTAGCTCCTACAATGAGCAGTTCTTC,CASSVEFSSYNEQFF
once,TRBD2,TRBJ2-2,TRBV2,TGTGCCAGCATGCGGGAGTCGGCCGGGGAGCTGTTTTTT,CASMRESAGELFF
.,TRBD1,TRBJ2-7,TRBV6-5,TGTGCCAGCAGAGGAACAGGGGGATCCTACGAGCAGTACTTC,CASRGTGGSYEQYF
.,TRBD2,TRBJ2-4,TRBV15,TGTGCCACCAGCTCCCGGACTAGCGGGGTCAACATTCAGTACTTC,CATSSRTSGVNIQYF
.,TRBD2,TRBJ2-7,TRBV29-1,TGCAGCGTCCGAAATTCTAGCGGGAGCTCCTACGAGCAGTACTTC,CSVRNSSGSSYEQYF
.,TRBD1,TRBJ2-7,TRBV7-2,TGTGCCAGCAGCAGACGGGACAGGGTTAGCGAGCAGTACTTC,CASSRRDRVSEQYF
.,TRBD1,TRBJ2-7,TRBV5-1,TGCGCCAGCAGCTGGGGGGACAGGTTAAGCTCCTACGAGCAGTACTTC,CASSWGDRLSSYEQYF